This T cell receptor (beta chain) derives from a study of T cell responses to AZD1222 COVID-19 vaccine. Sequenced by immunoSEQ multiplex PCR; TCRdb stores in-frame clones only, minus some. The table includes 50,000 to 65,000 clones, around nine tenths detected once. Study conclusions and caveats: Spike-spanning, vaccine-associated CD4 TCRs were dominant at 160-218 and 743-854. Samples come after the peak T cell response, not at day 14.

Pooling of second doses given at about 4 or about 12 weeks was done. The germline V gene has CDR1 MDHEN and CDR2 SYDVKM. V gave up 5 bases and J gave up 8 bases, with 6 bases separating them. CDR3 length: 10 amino acids. Remarks on this clone: Its cognate antigen is unknown.

This TCR was sampled from an adult who received the AZD1222 COVID-19 vaccine. This specimen was peripheral blood, taken 28 days after the second AZD1222 dose. The gene calls are TRBV28 and TRBJ1-2; D uncertain. CDR3 in amino acids: CASSQQGYTF. Here the CDR3 DNA reads TGTGCCAGCAGTCAACAGGGCTACACCTTC.